The entry below describes one TCR beta chain. No antigen is known for it. These data originate in a study of HIV-infected children after antiretroviral therapy interruption. On the study more broadly: Most participating children were previously exposed to EBV and CMV. In continuous treatment, analyzed samples were from weeks 0, 48 and 150. Findings and caveats of the study: The Gini coefficient of naive CD4+ repertoires rose, returning to baseline by 3 years.

Unique molecular identifiers were included in an RNA-based 3' RACE TCR library. One entry per CDR3 protein results from TCRdb running MiXCR on the 3' RACE reads. The data show about 89,000 distinct CDR3 sequences, 6.9% seen once. Noted treatment: PENTA 11 planned treatment interruption arm or continuous ART arm. The CDR3 has 12 residues. The V gene's germline CDR1 is SNHLY and CDR2 FYNNEI. Trimming left V 7 bases short and J 11 bases short, with 15 bases between. Sequenced here: CD45RA+ CD4+ T cells from PBMCs, pooled from several time points, sampled from a donor given antiretroviral therapy, either interrupted or continuous. Subset denoted: naive CD4+ CD45RA+ CD45RO- T cells. This sequence originates from a pool of human donors with HIV. The chain links TRBV2 to TRBJ2-1; D assignment may be TRBD1 or TRBD2 (5 bases each). CDR3 region: CASIGDLLKQFF. CDR3 nucleotide sequence: TGTGCCAGCATTGGGGACCTTTTAAAGCAGTTCTTC.